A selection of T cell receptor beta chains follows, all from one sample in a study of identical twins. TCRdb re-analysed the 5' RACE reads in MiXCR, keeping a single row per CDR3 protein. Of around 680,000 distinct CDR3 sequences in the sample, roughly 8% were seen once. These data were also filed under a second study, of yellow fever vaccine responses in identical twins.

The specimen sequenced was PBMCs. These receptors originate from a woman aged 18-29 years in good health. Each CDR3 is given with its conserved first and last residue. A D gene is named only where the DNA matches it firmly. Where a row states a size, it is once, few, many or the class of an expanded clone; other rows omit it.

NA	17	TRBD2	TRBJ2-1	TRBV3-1	TGTGCCAGCAGCCAAGGTATAATTAGCGGGGTCTACAATGAGCAGTTCTTC	CASSQGIISGVYNEQFF
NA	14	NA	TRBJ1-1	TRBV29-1	TGCAGCGCCTTAACCTGGGACGGTAACACTGAAGCTTTCTTT	CSALTWDGNTEAFF
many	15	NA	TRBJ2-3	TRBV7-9	TGTGCCAGCAGCTCCGGGGGGCCTAGCACAGATACGCAGTATTTT	CASSSGGPSTDTQYF
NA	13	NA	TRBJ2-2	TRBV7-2	TGTGCCAGCAGCGGACGGGGACCCGGGGAGCTGTTTTTT	CASSGRGPGELFF
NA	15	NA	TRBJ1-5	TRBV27	TGTGCCAGCAGGCGTGGGGGGGCTGCAGATCAGCCCCAGCATTTT	CASRRGGAADQPQHF
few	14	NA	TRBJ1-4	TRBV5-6	TGTGCCAGCAGCAACGGGATCCCTGGGGAAAAACTGTTTTTT	CASSNGIPGEKLFF
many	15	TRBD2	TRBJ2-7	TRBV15	TGTGCCACCAGCAGAGAATACGGGAGGGACTACGAGCAGTACTTC	CATSREYGRDYEQYF
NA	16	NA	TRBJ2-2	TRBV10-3	TGTGCCATCAGTCCAGGGTCATCAAGGAACACCGGGGAGCTGTTTTTT	CAISPGSSRNTGELFF
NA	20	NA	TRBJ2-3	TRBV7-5	NA	CISVPEALGTDSGLADTQYF
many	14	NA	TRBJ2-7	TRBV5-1	TGCGCCAGCAGCCCAAAGAGCACAGAATACGAGCAGTACTTC	CASSPKSTEYEQYF
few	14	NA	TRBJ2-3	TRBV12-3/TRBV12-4	TGTGCCAGCATGATTCTCCCTCGGGGAGATACGCAGTATTTT	CASMILPRGDTQYF
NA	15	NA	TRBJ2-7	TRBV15	TGTGCCACCAGCAGAGATGTCGGGGGGCTCAGGGAGCAGTACTTC	CATSRDVGGLREQYF
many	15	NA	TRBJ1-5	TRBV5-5	TGTGCCAGCAGCGGCCTTGGGAGGGCCGATCAGCCCCAGCATTTT	CASSGLGRADQPQHF
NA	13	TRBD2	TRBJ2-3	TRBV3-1	TGTGCCAGCAGCCAACTAGCGGTAGATACGCAGTATTTT	CASSQLAVDTQYF
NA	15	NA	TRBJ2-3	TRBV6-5	TGTGCCAGCAGTTACTCGAGCGCCTACACAGATACGCAGTATTTT	CASSYSSAYTDTQYF
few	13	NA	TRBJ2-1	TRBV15	TGTGCCACCAGCAGAGATCCGAACAATGAGCAGTTCTTC	CATSRDPNNEQFF
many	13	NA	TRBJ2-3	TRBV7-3	TGTGCCAGCAGTTTAGCGGTTAGAGATACGCAGTATTTT	CASSLAVRDTQYF
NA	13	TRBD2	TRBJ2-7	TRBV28	TGTGCCAGTACTAGCGCCCCCTCCTACGAGCAGTACTTC	CASTSAPSYEQYF
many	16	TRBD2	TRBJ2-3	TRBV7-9	TGTGCCAGCAGCCGCTTGACTAGCGGGCTCACAGATACGCAGTATTTT	CASSRLTSGLTDTQYF
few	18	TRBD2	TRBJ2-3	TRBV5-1	TGCGCCAGCAGCCCGGTCCCGGGACTAGCGGGAGGACCAGATACGCAGTATTTT	CASSPVPGLAGGPDTQYF
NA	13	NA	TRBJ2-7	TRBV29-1	TGCAGCGCGCGAGGGCAGGTAAAGGACGAGCAGTACTTC	CSARGQVKDEQYF
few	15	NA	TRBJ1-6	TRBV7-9	TGTGCCAGCAGCTTAGTAGTGGGGATTTCTTCACCCCTCCACTTT	CASSLVVGISSPLHF
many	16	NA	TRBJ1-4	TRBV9	TGTGCCAGCAACCAAGGGAATCGCGGGGGAGAGGAAAAACTGTTTTTT	CASNQGNRGGEEKLFF
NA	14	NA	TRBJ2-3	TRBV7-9	TGTGCCAGCGCCACCGGGGGGCAGCCAGATACGCAGTATTTT	CASATGGQPDTQYF
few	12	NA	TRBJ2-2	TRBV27	TGTGCCAGCAGTTTAGGCGGAATAGAGCTGTTTTTT	CASSLGGIELFF
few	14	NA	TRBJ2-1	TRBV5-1	TGCGCCAGCAGCTTGGGCGGGACAGTCAATGAGCAGTTCTTC	CASSLGGTVNEQFF
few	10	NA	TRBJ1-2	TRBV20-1	TGCAGTGCTAGAAACTTCGGCTACACCTTC	CSARNFGYTF
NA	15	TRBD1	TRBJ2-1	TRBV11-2	TGTGCCAGCAGCTTGACGGACAGGGTACACAATGAGCAGTTCTTC	CASSLTDRVHNEQFF
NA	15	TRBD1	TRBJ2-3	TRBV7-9	TGTGCCAGCAGCTCACTATGGGACAGTTCGGATACGCAGTATTTT	CASSSLWDSSDTQYF
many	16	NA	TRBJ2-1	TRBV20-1	TGCAGTGCTAGAGTTGCGGACAGCCGCTCCTACAATGAGCAGTTCTTC	CSARVADSRSYNEQFF
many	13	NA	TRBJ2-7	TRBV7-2	TGTGCCAGCAGCTCAGTTCAAGGATACGAGCAGTACTTC	CASSSVQGYEQYF
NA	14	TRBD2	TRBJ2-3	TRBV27	TGTGCCAGCAAGTGGCGGGGGGGCCAAGATACGCAGTATTTT	CASKWRGGQDTQYF
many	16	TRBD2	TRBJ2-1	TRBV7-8	TGTGCCAGCAGCCCGACCCGCGGGGGAGCTTACAATGAGCAGTTCTTC	CASSPTRGGAYNEQFF
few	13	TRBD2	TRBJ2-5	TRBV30	TGTGCAGCGGGAGTGGGGGGTAAAGAGACCCAGTACTTC	CAAGVGGKETQYF
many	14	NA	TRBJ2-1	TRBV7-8	TGTGCCAGCAGCTGGCGGGACAGTGACAATGAGCAGTTCTTC	CASSWRDSDNEQFF
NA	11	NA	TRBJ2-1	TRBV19	TGTGCCAGTAGTGTGGGACAATGGCAGTTCTTC	CASSVGQWQFF
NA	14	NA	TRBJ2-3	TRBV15	TGTGCCACCAGGTCCGGACAGTTAGAGGATACGCAGTATTTT	CATRSGQLEDTQYF
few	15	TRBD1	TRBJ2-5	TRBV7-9	TGTGCCAGCAGAAAGCCGGGACAGGGGGAGGAGACCCAGTACTTC	CASRKPGQGEETQYF
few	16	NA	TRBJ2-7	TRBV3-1	TGTGCCAGCAGCCAAGATAGAGGGGCGAGCTCCTACGAGCAGTACTTC	CASSQDRGASSYEQYF
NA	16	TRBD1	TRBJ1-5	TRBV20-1	TGCAGTGCTAAGGAACTGCGGACAGGGGACAATCAGCCCCAGCATTTT	CSAKELRTGDNQPQHF
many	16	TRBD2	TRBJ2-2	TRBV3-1	TGTGCCAGCAGCCTCCGGACTAGCGGGGGCACCGGGGAGCTGTTTTTT	CASSLRTSGGTGELFF
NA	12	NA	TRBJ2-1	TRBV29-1	TGCAGCCCGTGGACGCTTTCCAATGAGCAGTTCTTC	CSPWTLSNEQFF
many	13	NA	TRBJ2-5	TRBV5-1	TGCGCCAGCAGCTTGGTTGCTCAACAGACCCAGTACTTC	CASSLVAQQTQYF
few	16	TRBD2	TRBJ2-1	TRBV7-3	TGTGCCAGCAGCTTAATCCCTAGCGGGGGGTACAATGAGCAGTTCTTC	CASSLIPSGGYNEQFF
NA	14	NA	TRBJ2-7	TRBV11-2	TGTGCCAGCAGCTTAGATGGCATCTCCTACGAGCAGTACTTC	CASSLDGISYEQYF
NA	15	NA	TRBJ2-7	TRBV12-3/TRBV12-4	TGTGCCAGCAGTTCACCAGACATTGGAGTCTACGAGCAGTACTTC	CASSSPDIGVYEQYF
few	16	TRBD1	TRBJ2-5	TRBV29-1	TGCAGCGTTGAAGATGGGACAGATGCTTTTGTAGAGACCCAGTACTTC	CSVEDGTDAFVETQYF
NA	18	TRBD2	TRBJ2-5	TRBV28	TGTGCCAGCAGACGCACAGAGAAGACTAGCGGGTACCAAGAGACCCAGTACTTC	CASRRTEKTSGYQETQYF
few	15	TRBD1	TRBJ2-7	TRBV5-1	TGCGCCAGCAGCTTGCCGACAGGGGAGAGCTACGAGCAGTACTTC	CASSLPTGESYEQYF
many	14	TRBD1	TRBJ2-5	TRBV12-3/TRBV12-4	TGTGCCAGCAGTCGGACAGGGTCCGGAGAGACCCAGTACTTC	CASSRTGSGETQYF
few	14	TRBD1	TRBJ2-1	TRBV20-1	TGCAGTGCTACTCTTCTAGACAGGGGCTGGGAGCAGTTCTTC	CSATLLDRGWEQFF
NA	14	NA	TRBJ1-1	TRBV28	TGTGCCAGCAACCCCTCTGTGTCCGTCATTAAAGCTTTCTTT	CASNPSVSVIKAFF
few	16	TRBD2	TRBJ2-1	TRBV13	TGTGCCAGCGATAGTTCTAGCGGGAGGGCCAACCATGAGCAGTTCTTC	CASDSSSGRANHEQFF
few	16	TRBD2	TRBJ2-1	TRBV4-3	TGCGCCAGCAGCCAAGATAGGGCCTTAGCGGGTCTTGAGCAGTTCTTC	CASSQDRALAGLEQFF
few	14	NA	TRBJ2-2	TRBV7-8	TGTGCCAGCAGCGCCGACAGGACTACCGGGGAGCTGTTTTTT	CASSADRTTGELFF